Listed below are T cell receptor beta chains from one sample, sequenced in a study of shared clonotypes between healthy human individuals. Produced via immunoSEQ multiplex PCR; TCRdb's table is partial and in-frame only. The sample carries 2 million to 2.5 million clones, 95% recorded once. Material: naive CD4+ T cells sorted from blood. These receptors all stem from a man between 18 and 29 years old in good health. Each CDR3 is given with its conserved first and last residue. D genes are given only for firm matches. Clone size is given for some rows only: seen once, a few or many times, or a class if the clone is expanded.

clone size: NA
V gene: TRBV5-1
J gene: TRBJ2-3
D gene: TRBD2
CDR3 protein: CASSQGLAGADTQYF
CDR3 DNA: TGCGCCAGCAGCCAGGGACTAGCGGGAGCAGATACGCAGTATTTT

clone size: NA
V gene: TRBV5-1
J gene: TRBJ2-7
D gene: TRBD1
CDR3 protein: CASSSRDRATYEQYF
CDR3 DNA: TGCGCCAGCAGCTCCCGGGACAGGGCGACCTACGAGCAGTACTTC

clone size: NA
V gene: TRBV7-9
J gene: TRBJ1-2
D gene: NA
CDR3 protein: CASSLEGTPSYTF
CDR3 DNA: TGTGCCAGCAGCTTAGAGGGCACGCCGAGCTACACCTTC

clone size: NA
V gene: TRBV5-4
J gene: TRBJ1-2
D gene: NA
CDR3 protein: CASSPDENYGYTF
CDR3 DNA: TGTGCCAGCAGCCCTGATGAGAACTATGGCTACACCTTC

clone size: NA
V gene: TRBV21-1
J gene: TRBJ2-6
D gene: NA
CDR3 protein: CASSNREGLAGGSSGANVLTF
CDR3 DNA: TGTGCCAGCAGCAATAGGGAGGGACTAGCGGGAGGTAGCTCTGGGGCCAACGTCCTGACTTTC

clone size: NA
V gene: TRBV30
J gene: TRBJ1-5
D gene: TRBD1
CDR3 protein: CAWGGPGQGSQPQHF
CDR3 DNA: TGTGCCTGGGGGGGACCGGGACAGGGATCTCAGCCCCAGCATTTT

clone size: NA
V gene: TRBV16
J gene: TRBJ1-2
D gene: NA
CDR3 protein: CASSQSRQNVYGYTF
CDR3 DNA: TGTGCCAGCAGCCAATCGCGGCAGAATGTCTATGGCTACACCTTC

clone size: NA
V gene: TRBV2
J gene: TRBJ2-7
D gene: NA
CDR3 protein: CASSEDVYEQYF
CDR3 DNA: TGTGCCAGCAGTGAAGACGTATACGAGCAGTACTTC

clone size: NA
V gene: TRBV29-1
J gene: TRBJ1-2
D gene: NA
CDR3 protein: CSVDSSQGYTF
CDR3 DNA: TGCAGCGTTGACAGCTCCCAAGGCTACACCTTC

clone size: NA
V gene: TRBV7-2
J gene: TRBJ2-7
D gene: NA
CDR3 protein: CASSLRQGTYEQYF
CDR3 DNA: TGTGCCAGCAGCTTAAGGCAGGGTACCTACGAGCAGTACTTC

clone size: NA
V gene: TRBV30
J gene: TRBJ1-4
D gene: NA
CDR3 protein: CAWTAMVNEKLFF
CDR3 DNA: TGTGCCTGGACAGCTATGGTTAATGAAAAACTGTTTTTT

clone size: NA
V gene: TRBV10-1
J gene: TRBJ2-7
D gene: TRBD1
CDR3 protein: CASSGGQGTRYEQYF
CDR3 DNA: TGCGCCAGCAGTGGGGGACAGGGAACACGCTACGAGCAGTACTTC

clone size: NA
V gene: TRBV19
J gene: TRBJ1-6
D gene: NA
CDR3 protein: CASSIIGGNSPLHF
CDR3 DNA: TGTGCCAGTAGTATCATCGGAGGAAATTCACCCCTCCACTTT

clone size: NA
V gene: TRBV18
J gene: TRBJ2-5
D gene: TRBD1
CDR3 protein: CASSRDRGQETQYF
CDR3 DNA: TGTGCCAGCTCACGGGACAGGGGCCAAGAGACCCAGTACTTC

clone size: NA
V gene: TRBV10-3
J gene: TRBJ1-3
D gene: TRBD1
CDR3 protein: CAIRETGSGNTIYF
CDR3 DNA: TGTGCCATCAGGGAGACAGGGAGCGGAAACACCATATATTTT

clone size: few
V gene: TRBV7-2
J gene: TRBJ2-5
D gene: TRBD2
CDR3 protein: CASSRTTSGAETQYF
CDR3 DNA: TGTGCCAGCAGCCGCACGACTAGCGGGGCGGAGACCCAGTACTTC

clone size: NA
V gene: TRBV27
J gene: TRBJ2-2
D gene: NA
CDR3 protein: CASSARIRLGTGELFF
CDR3 DNA: TGTGCCAGCAGTGCTCGTATAAGACTGGGCACCGGGGAGCTGTTTTTT

clone size: NA
V gene: TRBV29-1
J gene: TRBJ2-1
D gene: TRBD2
CDR3 protein: CSVLLANEQFF
CDR3 DNA: TGCAGCGTTTTACTAGCGAATGAGCAGTTCTTC

clone size: NA
V gene: TRBV7-9
J gene: TRBJ2-3
D gene: NA
CDR3 protein: CASSLGAPAGTDTQYF
CDR3 DNA: TGTGCCAGCAGCTTAGGGGCTCCTGCTGGCACAGATACGCAGTATTTT

clone size: NA
V gene: TRBV7-9
J gene: TRBJ1-5
D gene: TRBD1
CDR3 protein: CASSLAGGQPQHF
CDR3 DNA: TGTGCCAGCAGCTTGGCAGGGGGTCAGCCCCAGCATTTT

clone size: once
V gene: TRBV29-1
J gene: TRBJ2-5
D gene: NA
CDR3 protein: CSVGQGETQYF
CDR3 DNA: TGCAGCGTTGGGCAGGGTGAGACCCAGTACTTC

clone size: NA
V gene: TRBV27
J gene: TRBJ2-5
D gene: TRBD2
CDR3 protein: CASRPAGVGETQYF
CDR3 DNA: TGTGCCAGCAGGCCTGCGGGAGTCGGTGAGACCCAGTACTTC